This T cell receptor beta chain was documented in a study of blood T cell repertoires in COVID-19. Study-wide background: Nucleic acid was either cDNA or gDNA, and it came from T cells, B-cell-depleted T cells, or PBMCs.

In the original workflow: Reference gene primer amplification gave estimated nucleated cell counts. Only in-frame clones appear in the TCRdb table, and some are missing; sequencing was by immunoSEQ multiplex PCR. V, J and clone size were drawn from that table, and D and trimming were deduced from the DNA. The table lists approximately 300,000 clones, almost 90% of them singletons. The CDR3 length is 15 residues. The V end lost 5 bases, the J end lost 2 bases, and 10 bases lay between the germline ends. The germline gives CDR1 SGHTA, CDR2 FQGNSA. During active infection, Seattle patients enrolled and were then monitored through disease.

The sample consisted of peripheral blood. This chain connects TRBV7-2 to TRBJ2-6; TRBD1 might be the D (6 bases). The TCR sequence derives from a woman in her 30s with COVID-19, enrolled during active disease. The CDR3 coding sequence is TGTGCCAGCAGCCCCAAGGGGGCTGGGGCCAACGTCCTGACTTTC. This codes for CASSPKGAGANVLTF.